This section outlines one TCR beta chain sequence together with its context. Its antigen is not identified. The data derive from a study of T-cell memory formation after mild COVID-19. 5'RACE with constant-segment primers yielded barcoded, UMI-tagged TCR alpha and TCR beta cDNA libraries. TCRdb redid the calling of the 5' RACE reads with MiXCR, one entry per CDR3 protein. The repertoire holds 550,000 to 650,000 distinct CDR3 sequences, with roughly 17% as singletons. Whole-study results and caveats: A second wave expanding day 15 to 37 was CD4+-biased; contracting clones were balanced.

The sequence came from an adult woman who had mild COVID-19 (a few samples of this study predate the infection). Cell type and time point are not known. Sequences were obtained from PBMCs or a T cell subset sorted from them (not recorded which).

The CDR3: CASSLGGTMGYTF. Here the CDR3 DNA reads TGTGCCAGCAGCTTAGGGGGAACGATGGGCTACACCTTC. This chain links TRBV7-9 with TRBJ1-2; D remains ambiguous. The CDR3 runs 13 residues. Germline V lookup: CDR1 SEHNR, CDR2 FQNEAQ (reference sequence). The germline V and J ends were trimmed by 1 base and 8 bases, with 11 bases remaining between them.